One T cell receptor beta chain is described in this entry. Antigen specificity is unknown. The investigators split CD4+ cells into a CD45RA+ naive subset and a CD45RA-negative memory subset. The CDR3 runs 16 residues. The V gene's germline CDR1 is LNHNV and CDR2 YYDKDF (reference sequence). V was trimmed by 5 bases and J by 7 bases, leaving 21 bases between them. These data are taken from a study of shared clonotypes between healthy human individuals. Per the study methods: ImmunoSEQ output held junction-only sequences without quality scores, so filtering differed. The data were produced by immunoSEQ multiplex PCR, yet TCRdb's version contains in-frame clones alone and is incomplete. Clone size and V and J calls were adopted from that table, with D and trimming inferred from the DNA. Of roughly 1.5 million clones in the sample, approximately 98% were seen once. Findings of the study overall: Large depth notwithstanding, sorted-subset sequencing proved incomplete by rarefaction.

The TCR was taken from a young man in good health. This chain connects TRBV15 to TRBJ2-1; D is perhaps TRBD1 or TRBD2 (5 bases each). Sequencing was performed on naive CD4+ T cells sorted from blood. The subset denotes: CD45RA+ positively selected. CDR3 nucleotides: TGTGCCACCAGCGGGCTGCTGGTGGGGACGCGGAATGAGCAGTTCTTC. It codes for CATSGLLVGTRNEQFF.